There are a few counts of the clone carrying this TCR beta chain. Each CDR3 protein gets one entry after TCRdb re-called the 5' RACE reads with MiXCR. The sample shows 200,000 to 300,000 distinct CDR3 sequences, roughly a sixth of them seen only once. The data are from a study of T-cell memory formation after mild COVID-19. About the research overall: Across donors, TCR clusters were largely donor specific.

The V end was cut by 6 bases, the J end by 0 bases, with 17 bases between. This CDR3 has 16 residues. Looked up from germline, CDR1 is SGHTA and CDR2 is FQGTGA. The receptor's source is a man aged 18 to 29 who had mild COVID-19 (a few samples of this study predate the infection). Cell type and time point are not known. This sequence joins TRBV7-3 and TRBJ1-1; D call uncertain. The material sequenced was PBMCs or a T cell subset sorted from them (not recorded which). The CDR3 region has the DNA TGTGCCAGCAGTCCGGACCCTAGAAAGGTGAACACTGAAGCTTTCTTT. Amino acid sequence: CASSPDPRKVNTEAFF.